Below, 21 T cell receptor beta chains from the same sample are listed, as sequenced in a study of cytomegalovirus exposure and HLA in healthy donors. A multiplex PCR was run with 60 Vbeta primers and 13 Jbeta primers. Profiled with immunoSEQ multiplex PCR; TCRdb holds only in-frame clones, not every one. The repertoire holds approximately 220,000 clones, with approximately 79% as singletons. The sample taken for sequencing was PBMCs. Source of these receptors: a man aged 18-30 years in good health and CMV-seronegative.

This sequence joins TRBV27 and TRBJ2-1, with D possibly matching TRBD1 (6 bases). The CDR3 covers 11 residues. V was shortened by 10 bases and J by 6 bases, with 10 bases between the two germline ends. Germline V gives CDR1 MNHEY, CDR2 SMNVEV (reference sequence). The CDR3, as DNA: TGTGCCACCAAAGGGGGCAATGAGCAGTTCTTC. It is translated as CATKGGNEQFF.

Concerning this clone itself: Other DNA sequences in this sample translate to the same CDR3. The CDR3 here is CASSWDRATEAFF. The CDR3 bases are TGTGCCAGCAGCTGGGACAGGGCCACTGAAGCTTTCTTT. J is TRBJ1-1 and V is TRBV5-6, with 9 bases aligning to TRBD1. The CDR3 loop spans 13 amino acids. Germline CDR1 is SGHDT and CDR2 is YYEEEE. The J segment lost 4 bases and the V segment lost 3 bases, leaving 1 base of the junction unmatched.

This clone appeared a few times. The chain is built from TRBV9 and TRBJ2-2; D possibly corresponds to TRBD2 (5 bases). The CDR3 is made up of 15 amino acids. Trimming left V 0 bases short and J 3 bases short, with 9 bases between. CDR1 and CDR2 from the germline V gene are SGDLS and YYNGEE. The CDR3 DNA follows: TGTGCCAGCAGCGTAGCAACGGGATACACCGGGGAGCTGTTTTTT. Protein: CASSVATGYTGELFF. Full variable domain (remainder filled in from reference TRBV9 and TRBJ2-2): DSGVTQTPKHLITATGQRVTLRCSPRSGDLSVYWYQQSLDQGLQFLIQYYNGEERAKGNILERFSAQQFPDLHSELNLSSLELGDSALYFCASSVATGYTGELFFGEGSRLTVL.

This clone occurred a few times. V usage is TRBV5-1 and J usage is TRBJ2-7; 7 nucleotides match TRBD1. Germline CDR1 reads SGHRS; CDR2 reads YFSETQ. Trimming cost V 2 bases and J 0 bases; bases outside gene matches: 11. CDR3 length: 17 residues. The CDR3 here is CASSLSSTGANSYEQYF. In DNA, the CDR3 is TGCGCCAGCAGCTTAAGTAGTACAGGGGCAAACTCCTACGAGCAGTACTTC.

This clone has only one observation. This sample includes further DNA sequences coding for the same CDR3. V is TRBV7-9 and J is TRBJ2-7; D possibly corresponds to TRBD1 (6 bases). Germline V lookup: CDR1 SEHNR, CDR2 FQNEAQ (reference sequence). V dropped 5 bases and J dropped 3 bases, with 11 bases sitting between them. The CDR3 extends over 13 amino acids. This CDR3 is CASSPKGGYEQYF. CDR3 DNA sequence: TGTGCCAGCAGCCCTAAAGGGGGCTACGAGCAGTACTTC. Full variable domain (rest looked up from reference TRBV7-9 and TRBJ2-7): DTGVSQNPRHKITKRGQNVTFRCDPISEHNRLYWYRQTLGQGPEFLTYFQNEAQLEKSRLLSDRFSAERPKGSFSTLEIQRTEQGDSAMYLCASSPKGGYEQYFGPGTRLTVT.

The chain couples TRBV19 to TRBJ1-1, with D possibly TRBD1 on 6 matching bases. V was shortened by 4 bases and J by 12 bases, with 15 bases between the two germline ends. The length of the CDR3 is 12 residues. CDR1 is LNHDA, CDR2 SQIVND, per germline (reference sequence). The CDR3 nucleotides are TGTGCCAGTAGTACAAGGAGGGGGGGTACTTTCTTT. The encoded protein is CASSTRRGGTFF.

The chain is built from TRBV7-9 and TRBJ2-7, with a weak D call TRBD2 (5 bases). This CDR3 comprises 12 residues. The germline V gene encodes CDR1 SEHNR and CDR2 FQNEAQ (reference sequence). Trimming cost V 8 bases and J 0 bases, with 8 bases left between them. The CDR3 sequence: CASGEFSYEQYF. The CDR3 nucleotides are TGTGCCAGCGGGGAGTTCTCCTACGAGCAGTACTTC.

The V and J genes are TRBV7-2 and TRBJ1-1; no clear D. V shed 4 bases and J shed 5 bases, with 17 bases lying between them. This CDR3 has 15 amino acids. CDR1 is SGHTA, CDR2 FQGNSA, per germline. This chain's CDR3 is CASSSYTGGMTEAFF. As DNA, the CDR3 is TGTGCCAGCAGCTCGTACACGGGAGGGATGACTGAAGCTTTCTTT.

The chain recombines TRBV11-2 with TRBJ1-5; the D gene is possibly TRBD1 (6 bases). The CDR3 length is 15 residues. Germline assignment: CDR1 SGHAT and CDR2 FQNNGV. The V gene lost 5 bases and the J gene lost 4 bases, with 15 bases spanning the gap. CDR3 sequence: CASSHHDRINQPQHF. DNA for the CDR3: TGTGCCAGCAGCCATCACGACAGGATAAATCAGCCCCAGCATTTT.

The DNA for the CDR3 is TGTGCCAGCAGCTTAAAGGGGTTAGCGGGAACAGATACGCAGTATTTT. It translates to CASSLKGLAGTDTQYF. The rearrangement joins TRBV7-3 to TRBJ2-3, with TRBD2 matching over 8 bases. The length of the CDR3 is 16 residues. The ends lost 1 base at V and 3 bases at J; junction bases unmatched: 6. CDR1 is SGHTA and CDR2 is FQGTGA in the germline V gene.

This sequence joins TRBV7-2 and TRBJ2-7; 10 bases map to TRBD2. Germline CDR1 and CDR2: SGHTA and FQGNSA. J was trimmed by 0 bases and V by 2 bases; bases with no gene match: 1. The CDR3 is 15 amino acids. The CDR3 coding sequence is TGTGCCAGCAGCTTAAGCGGGAGGGACTCCTACGAGCAGTACTTC. Translated, it gives CASSLSGRDSYEQYF.

This chain connects TRBV7-9 to TRBJ2-3; unclear D gene. The CDR3 runs 13 residues. The ends were cut back, 4 bases at V and 6 bases at J, with 11 bases in the middle. Germline V CDR1 and CDR2: SEHNR, FQNEAQ (reference sequence). The DNA of the CDR3 is TGTGCCAGCAGCTCCGAGATGTGGGATACGCAGTATTTT. Translated, it gives CASSSEMWDTQYF.

This clone showed up just a few times. The chain couples TRBV7-2 to TRBJ2-1; 8 bases agree with TRBD1. CDR1 is SGHTA and CDR2 is FQGNSA in the germline V gene. The V segment lost 5 bases and the J segment 1 base; nucleotides outside the gene matches: 4. This CDR3 has 15 amino acids. The CDR3 nucleotides are TGTGCCAGCAGCGCTGACAGGGGTTCCTACAATGAGCAGTTCTTC. Translating gives CASSADRGSYNEQFF.

CDR3 nucleotide sequence: TGTGCCAGCGGGGGACTGAACTTAGACACAGATACGCAGTATTTT. This translates into CASGGLNLDTDTQYF. This rearrangement joins TRBV2 to TRBJ2-3, with a tentative D call TRBD2 (6 bases). Trimming cost V 8 bases and J 2 bases, with 17 bases left between them. Germline lookup yields CDR1 SNHLY and CDR2 FYNNEI. This CDR3 has 15 residues.

The chain employs TRBV7-2 and TRBJ1-1; 10 bases fit TRBD1. Trimming at V came to 5 bases and at J to 1 base, leaving 4 bases not matched to a gene. Germline CDR1 reads SGHTA; CDR2 reads FQGNSA. This CDR3 has 15 amino acids. The CDR3 reads CASSPRTGGNTEAFF. The CDR3 DNA reads as TGTGCCAGCAGCCCTAGGACAGGGGGGAACACTGAAGCTTTCTTT.

This clone has just one count. V gene TRBV18 combines with J gene TRBJ1-5, with D unresolved. The germline gives CDR1 KGHSH, CDR2 LQKENI. CDR3 length: 13 residues. The V end was cut by 3 bases, the J end by 2 bases, with 5 bases between. The CDR3: CASSPTRNQPQHF. The CDR3 DNA reads TGTGCCAGCTCACCGACACGCAATCAGCCCCAGCATTTT. The whole variable domain, filled in from reference TRBV18 and TRBJ1-5, reads NAGVMQNPRHLVRRRGQEARLRCSPMKGHSHVYWYRQLPEEGLKFMVYLQKENIIDESGMPKERFSAEFPKEGPSILRIQQVVRGDSAAYFCASSPTRNQPQHFGDGTRLSIL.

The V call is TRBV19, the J call TRBJ1-1; D may be TRBD1 (6 bases). The CDR3 loop spans 16 amino acids. Germline V lookup: CDR1 LNHDA, CDR2 SQIVND (reference sequence). V dropped 4 bases and J dropped 0 bases, with 15 bases sitting between them. The DNA for the CDR3 is TGTGCCAGTAGTACATTCGGACAGACTTTGAACACTGAAGCTTTCTTT. Encoded protein: CASSTFGQTLNTEAFF.

The table lists this clone with a few counts. V usage is TRBV7-2 and J usage is TRBJ1-3; 7 bases agree with TRBD1. Germline V CDR1 and CDR2: SGHTA, FQGNSA. The CDR3 is made up of 15 amino acids. Trimming cost V 6 bases and J 7 bases; bases outside gene matches: 12. CDR3 amino acids: CASRITGAGGNTIYF. CDR3 nucleotide sequence: TGTGCCAGCAGAATTACTGGGGCAGGGGGGAACACCATATATTTT. Looking up the rest from reference TRBV7-2 and TRBJ1-3 gives the full variable domain: GAGVSQSPSNKVTEKGKDVELRCDPISGHTALYWYRQSLGQGLEFLIYFQGNSAPDKSGLPSDRFSAERTGGSVSTLTIQRTQQEDSAVYLCASRITGAGGNTIYFGEGSWLTVV.

V gene TRBV5-1 combines with J gene TRBJ2-7, with a weak D call TRBD1 (5 bases). Germline V lookup: CDR1 SGHRS, CDR2 YFSETQ. V was shortened by 7 bases and J by 6 bases, with 11 bases between the two germline ends. The CDR3 is 11 residues long. CDR3 sequence reads: CASVQGSEQYF. In DNA form, the CDR3 reads TGCGCCAGCGTGCAGGGTTCCGAGCAGTACTTC.

The genes are TRBV30 and TRBJ1-4, with D unresolved. The ends were cut back, 2 bases at V and 0 bases at J, with 10 bases in the middle. Germline values: CDR1 GTSNPN, CDR2 SVGIG (reference sequence). CDR3 length: 15 amino acids. The CDR3 spells CAWSNSYATNEKLFF. The CDR3 nucleotides read TGTGCCTGGAGTAATTCTTATGCAACTAATGAAAAACTGTTTTTT.

The chain employs TRBV6-1 and TRBJ2-1; TRBD1 matches at 7 bases. This CDR3 has 11 residues. In germline, CDR1 is MNHNS, CDR2 SASEGT. The CDR3 region is CAGQSYNEQFF. The CDR3 nucleotides read TGTGCGGGACAGTCCTACAATGAGCAGTTCTTC.